Below, one T cell receptor (beta chain) is given with its context. Noted treatment: oral pan-JAK inhibitor, 5-10 mg twice daily. This specimen belongs to a study of CD8+ T cells in alopecia areata. V was cut by 6 bases and J by 0 bases, with 12 bases left in between. The CDR3 has 16 amino acids. CDR1 and CDR2 from the germline V gene are SGHTA and FQGTGA. cDNA serving as the sequencing template came from extracted, reverse transcribed RNA. TCRdb's copy holds only in-frame clones and misses some; the assay was immunoSEQ multiplex PCR. The data hold about 170,000 clones, with less than 75% observed a single time.

This clonotype was obtained from a human donor with alopecia areata. This chain links TRBV7-3 with TRBJ2-6; the D is unclear. The input for sequencing was CD4+ T cells sorted from blood, taken at approximately week 60, from a patient treated with tofacitinib. CDR3 nucleotide sequence: TGTGCCAGCAGTTCAGGACCCAGCTCTGGGGCCAACGTCCTGACTTTC. It codes for CASSSGPSSGANVLTF.